This entry is about one TCR beta chain. The table came from immunoSEQ multiplex PCR; TCRdb's copy has only in-frame clones and leaves some out. The sample holds some 180,000 clones, approximately 80% seen once. V gave up 3 bases and J gave up 8 bases; unmatched junction bases: 2. The CDR3 length is 14 residues. CDR1 and CDR2 (germline): MNHEY, SMNVEV (reference sequence). The data originate from a study of blood T cell repertoires in COVID-19. The rearrangement uses TRBV27 and TRBJ1-4; 11 bases are shared with TRBD1. Input material: PBMCs or T cells enriched from blood (not recorded which). The sequence derives from a woman in her fifties or sixties with acute COVID-19. The CDR3 DNA sequence: TGTGCCAGCAGTTTCCGGGACAGGGGGGAAAAACTGTTTTTT. Protein product: CASSFRDRGEKLFF.